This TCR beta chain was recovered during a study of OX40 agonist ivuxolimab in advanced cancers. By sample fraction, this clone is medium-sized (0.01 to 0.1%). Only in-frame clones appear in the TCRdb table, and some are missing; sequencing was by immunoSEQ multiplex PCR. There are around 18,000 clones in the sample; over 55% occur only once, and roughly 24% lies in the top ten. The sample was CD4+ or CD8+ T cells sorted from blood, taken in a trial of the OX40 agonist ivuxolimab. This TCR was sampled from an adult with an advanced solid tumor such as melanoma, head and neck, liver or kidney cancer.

The CDR3 bases are TGTGCCAGTAGTACCCTTCGGAGGGCCGGGGAGACCCAGTACTTC. As protein: CASSTLRRAGETQYF. V gene TRBV19 combines with J gene TRBJ2-5; perhaps TRBD2 as D (6 bases). This CDR3 spans 15 amino acids. Germline V CDR1 and CDR2: LNHDA, SQIVND (reference sequence). Trimming removed 4 bases at V and 5 bases at J, with 17 bases between. The full variable domain, in which reference TRBV19 and TRBJ2-5 provide the parts outside the CDR3, is DGGITQSPKYLFRKEGQNVTLSCEQNLNHDAMYWYRQDPGQGLRLIYYSQIVNDFQKGDIAEGYSVSREKKESFPLTVTSAQKNPTAFYLCASSTLRRAGETQYFGPGTRLLVL.